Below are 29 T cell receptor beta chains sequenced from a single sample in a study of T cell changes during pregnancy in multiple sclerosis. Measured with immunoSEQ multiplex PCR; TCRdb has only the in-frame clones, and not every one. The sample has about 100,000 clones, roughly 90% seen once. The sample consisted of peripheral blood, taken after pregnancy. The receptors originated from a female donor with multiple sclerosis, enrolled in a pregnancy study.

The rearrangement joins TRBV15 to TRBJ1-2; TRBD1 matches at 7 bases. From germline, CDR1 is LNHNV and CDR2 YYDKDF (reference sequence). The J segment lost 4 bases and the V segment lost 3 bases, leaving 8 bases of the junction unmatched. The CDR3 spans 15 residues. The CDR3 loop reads CATSRATGAGYGYTF. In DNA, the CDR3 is TGTGCCACCAGCAGGGCCACAGGGGCCGGCTATGGCTACACCTTC.

CDR3 region: CASSQNRVRETQYF. The CDR3 DNA sequence: TGTGCCAGCAGCCAAAACAGGGTCCGGGAGACCCAGTACTTC. This chain joins TRBV7-6 and TRBJ2-5, with D possibly matching TRBD1 (6 bases). Germline lookup yields CDR1 SGHVS and CDR2 FNYEAQ. The CDR3 has 14 amino acids. V lost 5 bases and J 5 bases, leaving 15 bases between the germline ends.

CDR3 residues: CASSPRLNSYGYTF. CDR3 sequence (DNA): TGTGCCAGCAGCCCCCGACTTAATTCCTACGGCTACACCTTC. The rearrangement links TRBV7-8 to TRBJ1-2; no definite D call. There are 14 residues in the CDR3. CDR1 and CDR2 from the germline V gene are SGHVS and FQNEAQ. Trimming pared 5 bases from V and 8 bases from J, leaving 18 bases between.

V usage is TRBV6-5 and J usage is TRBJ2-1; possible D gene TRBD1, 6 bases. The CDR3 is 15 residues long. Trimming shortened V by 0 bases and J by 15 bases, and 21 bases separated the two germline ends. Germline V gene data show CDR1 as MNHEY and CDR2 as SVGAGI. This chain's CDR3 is CASSYSIVSGHPPFF. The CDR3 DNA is TGTGCCAGCAGTTACTCGATCGTTTCGGGACACCCGCCGTTCTTC.

This CDR3 reads CASSRRQIPGNTIYF. The CDR3 DNA sequence: TGTGCCAGCAGCAGGAGACAGATCCCTGGAAACACCATATATTTT. The chain links TRBV5-6 to TRBJ1-3; D might be TRBD1 (5 bases). V lost 4 bases, J lost 2 bases, and 13 bases lay in between. The CDR3 totals 15 residues. Germline V gene lookup returns CDR1 SGHDT and CDR2 YYEEEE. The complete variable domain, with remaining parts taken from reference TRBV5-6 and TRBJ1-3, reads DAGVTQSPTHLIKTRGQQVTLRCSPKSGHDTVSWYQQALGQGPQFIFQYYEEEERQRGNFPDRFSGHQFPNYSSELNVNALLLGDSALYLCASSRRQIPGNTIYFGEGSWLTVV.

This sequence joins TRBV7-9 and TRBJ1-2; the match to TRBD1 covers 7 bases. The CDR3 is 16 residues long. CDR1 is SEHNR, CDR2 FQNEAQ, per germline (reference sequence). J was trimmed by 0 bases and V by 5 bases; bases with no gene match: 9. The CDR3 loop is CASSPGRDRANYGYTF. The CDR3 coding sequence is TGTGCCAGCAGCCCCGGTCGGGACAGAGCTAACTATGGCTACACCTTC.

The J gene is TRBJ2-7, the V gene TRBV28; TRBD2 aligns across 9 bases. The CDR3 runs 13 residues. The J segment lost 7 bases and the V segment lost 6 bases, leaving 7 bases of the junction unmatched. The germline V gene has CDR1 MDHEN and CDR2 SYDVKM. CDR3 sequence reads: CASRSGGPGEQYF. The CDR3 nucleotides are TGTGCCAGCAGGAGCGGGGGGCCCGGTGAGCAGTACTTC.

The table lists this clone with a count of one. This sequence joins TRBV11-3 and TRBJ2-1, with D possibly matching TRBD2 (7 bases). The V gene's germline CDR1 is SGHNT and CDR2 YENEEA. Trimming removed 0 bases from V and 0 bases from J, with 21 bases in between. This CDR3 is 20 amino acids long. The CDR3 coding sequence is TGTGCCAGCAGCTTAGAGGGGAGGGGGTTTGTGGGAAGCTCCTACAATGAGCAGTTCTTC. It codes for CASSLEGRGFVGSSYNEQFF.

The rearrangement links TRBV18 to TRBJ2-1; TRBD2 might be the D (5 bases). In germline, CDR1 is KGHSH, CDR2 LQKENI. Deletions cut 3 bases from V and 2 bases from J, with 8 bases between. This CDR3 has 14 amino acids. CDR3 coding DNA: TGTGCCAGCTCACCCGGGGTAACCTACAATGAGCAGTTCTTC. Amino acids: CASSPGVTYNEQFF.

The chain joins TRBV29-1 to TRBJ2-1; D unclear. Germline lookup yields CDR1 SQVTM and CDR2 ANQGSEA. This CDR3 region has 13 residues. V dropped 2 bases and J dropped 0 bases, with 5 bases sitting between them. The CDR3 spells CSVEQISYNEQFF. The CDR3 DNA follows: TGCAGCGTTGAACAGATCTCCTACAATGAGCAGTTCTTC.

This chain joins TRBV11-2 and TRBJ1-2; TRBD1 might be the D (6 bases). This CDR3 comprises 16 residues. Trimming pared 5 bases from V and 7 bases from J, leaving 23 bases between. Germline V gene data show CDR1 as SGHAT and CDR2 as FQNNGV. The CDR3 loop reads CASSNLAQVRGFGYTF. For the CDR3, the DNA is TGTGCCAGCAGCAACCTAGCCCAGGTCAGGGGTTTTGGCTACACCTTC.

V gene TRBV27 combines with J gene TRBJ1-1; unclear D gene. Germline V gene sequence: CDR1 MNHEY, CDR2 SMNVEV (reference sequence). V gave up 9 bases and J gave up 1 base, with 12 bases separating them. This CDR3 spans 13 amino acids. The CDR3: CASRRPENTEAFF. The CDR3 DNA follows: TGTGCCAGTAGGAGACCCGAGAACACTGAAGCTTTCTTT.

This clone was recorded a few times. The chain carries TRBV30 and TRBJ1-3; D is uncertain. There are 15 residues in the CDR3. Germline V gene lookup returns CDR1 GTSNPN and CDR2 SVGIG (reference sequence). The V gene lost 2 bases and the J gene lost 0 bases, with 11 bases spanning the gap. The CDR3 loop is CAWSRSGFSGNTIYF. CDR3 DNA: TGTGCCTGGAGTCGGAGCGGATTCTCTGGAAACACCATATATTTT.

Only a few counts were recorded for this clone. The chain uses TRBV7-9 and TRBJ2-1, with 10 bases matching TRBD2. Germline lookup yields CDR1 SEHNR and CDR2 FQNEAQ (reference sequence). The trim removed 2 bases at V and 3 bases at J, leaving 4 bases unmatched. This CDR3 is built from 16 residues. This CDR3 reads CASSLPSGSHYNEQFF. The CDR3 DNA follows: TGTGCCAGCAGCTTACCTAGCGGGAGTCACTACAATGAGCAGTTCTTC.

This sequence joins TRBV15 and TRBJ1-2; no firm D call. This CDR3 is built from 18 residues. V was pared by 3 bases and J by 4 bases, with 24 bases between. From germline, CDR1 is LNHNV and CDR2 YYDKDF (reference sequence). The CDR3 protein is CATSSRLGGSVDLYGYTF. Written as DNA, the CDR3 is TGTGCCACCAGCAGCAGGCTTGGAGGATCTGTGGATCTCTATGGCTACACCTTC.

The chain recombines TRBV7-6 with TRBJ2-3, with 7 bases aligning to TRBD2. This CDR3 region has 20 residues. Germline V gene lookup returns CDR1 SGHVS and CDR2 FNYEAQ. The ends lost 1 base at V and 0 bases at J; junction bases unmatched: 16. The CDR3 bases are TGTGCCAGCAGCTTAGGGACTAGAGGGGAGTTGGGGTGGAGCACAGATACGCAGTATTTT. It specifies CASSLGTRGELGWSTDTQYF.

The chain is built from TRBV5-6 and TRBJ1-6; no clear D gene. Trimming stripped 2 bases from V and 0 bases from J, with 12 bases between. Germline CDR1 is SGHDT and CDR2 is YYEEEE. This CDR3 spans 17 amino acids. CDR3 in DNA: TGTGCCAGCAGCTTCGGGCGGAGGAGCTCCTATAATTCACCCCTCCACTTT. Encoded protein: CASSFGRRSSYNSPLHF.

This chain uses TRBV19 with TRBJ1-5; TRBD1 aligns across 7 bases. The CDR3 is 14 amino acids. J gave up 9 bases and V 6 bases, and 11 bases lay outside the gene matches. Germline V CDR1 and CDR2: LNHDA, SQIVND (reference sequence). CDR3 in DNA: TGTGCCAGTAGCCCAGCAAGGGGGCAATGGCCCCAGCATTTT. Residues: CASSPARGQWPQHF. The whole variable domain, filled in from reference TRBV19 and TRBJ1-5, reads DGGITQSPKYLFRKEGQNVTLSCEQNLNHDAMYWYRQDPGQGLRLIYYSQIVNDFQKGDIAEGYSVSREKKESFPLTVTSAQKNPTAFYLCASSPARGQWPQHFGDGTRLSIL.

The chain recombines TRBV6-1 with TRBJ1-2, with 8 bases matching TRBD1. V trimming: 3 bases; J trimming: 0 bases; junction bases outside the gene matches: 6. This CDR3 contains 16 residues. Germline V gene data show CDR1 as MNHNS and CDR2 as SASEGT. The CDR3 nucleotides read TGTGCCAGCAGTGAGCAGACAGGGGTTTCTAACTATGGCTACACCTTC. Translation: CASSEQTGVSNYGYTF.

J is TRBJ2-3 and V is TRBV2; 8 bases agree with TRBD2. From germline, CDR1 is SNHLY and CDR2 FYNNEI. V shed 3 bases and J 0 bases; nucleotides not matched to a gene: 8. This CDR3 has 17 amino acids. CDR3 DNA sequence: TGTGCCAGCAGTGAGCTTTTTGGCGGGGGGAGCACAGATACGCAGTATTTT. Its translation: CASSELFGGGSTDTQYF.

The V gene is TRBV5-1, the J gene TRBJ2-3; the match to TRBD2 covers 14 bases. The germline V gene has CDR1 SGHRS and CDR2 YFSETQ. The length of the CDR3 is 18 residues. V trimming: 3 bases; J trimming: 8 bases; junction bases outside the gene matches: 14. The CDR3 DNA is TGCGCCAGCAGCTCCTGGACAGGGGGACTAGCGGGAGCCGGTACGCAGTATTTT. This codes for CASSSWTGGLAGAGTQYF.

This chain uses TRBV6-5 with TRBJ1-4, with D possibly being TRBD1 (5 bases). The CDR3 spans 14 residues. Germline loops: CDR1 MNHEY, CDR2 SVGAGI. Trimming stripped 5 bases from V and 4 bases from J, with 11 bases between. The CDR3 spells CASSRDSYNEKLFF. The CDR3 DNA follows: TGTGCCAGCAGTCGCGACAGCTATAATGAAAAACTGTTTTTT.

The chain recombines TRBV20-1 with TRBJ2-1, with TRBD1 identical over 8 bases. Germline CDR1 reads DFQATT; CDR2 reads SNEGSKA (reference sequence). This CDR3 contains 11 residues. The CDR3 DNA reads TGCAGGACAGGGGCGGGGAATGAGCAGTTCTTC. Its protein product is CRTGAGNEQFF.

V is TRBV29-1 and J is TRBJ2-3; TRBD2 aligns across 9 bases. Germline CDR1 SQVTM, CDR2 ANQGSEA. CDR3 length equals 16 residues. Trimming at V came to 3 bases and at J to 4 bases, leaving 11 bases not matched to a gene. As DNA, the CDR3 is TGCAGCGTTGAGCGGCGTATAGCGGGAGACCCAGATACGCAGTATTTT. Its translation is CSVERRIAGDPDTQYF.

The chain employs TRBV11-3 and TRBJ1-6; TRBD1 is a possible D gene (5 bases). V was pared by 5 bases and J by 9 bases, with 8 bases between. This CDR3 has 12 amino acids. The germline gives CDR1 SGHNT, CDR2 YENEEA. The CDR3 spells CASSPGGSPLHF. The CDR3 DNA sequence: TGTGCCAGCAGCCCGGGGGGTTCACCCCTCCACTTT.

The CDR3 bases are TGTGCCAGCTCAACAGACTCCTACGAGCAGTACTTC. Its protein is CASSTDSYEQYF. The chain carries TRBV18 and TRBJ2-7, with D hard to call. From germline, CDR1 is KGHSH and CDR2 LQKENI. The CDR3 loop spans 12 amino acids. The V and J ends lost 5 bases and 0 bases respectively, with 5 bases between them.

In DNA form, the CDR3 reads TGTGCCAGCTCACCACCGGGTTGGGCCACTGAAGCTTTCTTT. This translates into CASSPPGWATEAFF. This chain uses TRBV18 with TRBJ1-1; D remains unclear. The CDR3 has 14 residues. Deletions cut 0 bases from V and 4 bases from J, with 9 bases between. Per the germline V gene, CDR1 is KGHSH and CDR2 is LQKENI.

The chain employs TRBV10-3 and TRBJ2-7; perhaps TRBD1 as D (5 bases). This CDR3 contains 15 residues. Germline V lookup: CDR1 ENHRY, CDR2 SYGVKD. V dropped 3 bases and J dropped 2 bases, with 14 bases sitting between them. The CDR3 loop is CAISDGVGATYEQYF. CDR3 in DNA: TGTGCCATCAGTGATGGGGTAGGGGCTACCTACGAGCAGTACTTC.

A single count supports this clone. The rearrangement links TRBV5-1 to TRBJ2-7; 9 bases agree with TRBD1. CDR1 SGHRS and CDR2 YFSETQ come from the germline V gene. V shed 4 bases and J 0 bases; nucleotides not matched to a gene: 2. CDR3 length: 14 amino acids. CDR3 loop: CASSPGQGSYEQYF. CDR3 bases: TGCGCCAGCAGCCCGGGACAGGGCTCCTACGAGCAGTACTTC.